The 8 T cell receptor beta chains below were found in one sample sequenced in a study of T cells after yellow fever vaccination. Each CDR3 protein is one row after TCRdb ran MiXCR on the 5' RACE reads. This table has approximately 61,000 distinct CDR3 sequences, 7.1% appearing once. Here the sequenced sample was CD8+ T cells sorted from PBMCs, taken on the day of the first yellow fever vaccination. All receptors come from a man between 18 and 35 years old who received the YFV17D yellow fever vaccine.

This chain links TRBV4-1 with TRBJ1-2; D is perhaps TRBD1 (6 bases). The CDR3 extends over 14 amino acids. The V gene lost 3 bases and the J gene lost 2 bases, with 10 bases spanning the gap. The germline V gene encodes CDR1 MGHRA and CDR2 YSYEKL. CDR3 coding DNA: TGCGCCAGCAGCCATAAGACAGGCAACTATGGCTACACCTTC. This sequence encodes CASSHKTGNYGYTF.

This clonotype came up many times. This sequence joins TRBV12-3 or TRBV12-4 and TRBJ2-3; no clear D gene. V was trimmed by 6 bases and J by 6 bases, leaving 13 bases between them. This CDR3 contains 13 residues. In DNA form, the CDR3 reads TGTGCCAGCAGCTGGGGTAATTTGGATACGCAGTATTTT. Translating gives CASSWGNLDTQYF.

This clonotype was observed a few times. V is TRBV4-1 and J is TRBJ2-1; the match to TRBD2 covers 11 bases. Germline loops: CDR1 MGHRA, CDR2 YSYEKL. V shed 2 bases and J 6 bases; nucleotides not matched to a gene: 3. The CDR3 runs 15 residues. This CDR3 reads CASSQSLAGANEQFF. CDR3 in DNA: TGCGCCAGCAGCCAATCACTAGCGGGGGCCAATGAGCAGTTCTTC.

This rearrangement joins TRBV4-3 to TRBJ2-3; TRBD1 might be the D (5 bases). CDR1 is LGHNA and CDR2 is YSLEER in the germline V gene. The CDR3 is made up of 14 amino acids. Trimming pared 0 bases from V and 2 bases from J, leaving 6 bases between. CDR3 sequence reads: CASSQDGATDTQYF. The CDR3 DNA reads TGCGCCAGCAGCCAAGATGGGGCCACAGATACGCAGTATTTT.

This clonotype has a handful of counts. V and J are TRBV7-9 and TRBJ1-3; D gene ambiguous. Deletions cut 2 bases from V and 0 bases from J, with 8 bases between. The V gene's germline CDR1 is SEHNR and CDR2 FQNEAQ (reference sequence). The CDR3 is made up of 15 amino acids. CDR3 in amino acids: CASSLMANSGNTIYF. The CDR3 nucleotides are TGTGCCAGCAGCTTAATGGCGAACTCTGGAAACACCATATATTTT. Variable domain in full (rest from reference TRBV7-9 and TRBJ1-3): DTGVSQNPRHKITKRGQNVTFRCDPISEHNRLYWYRQTLGQGPEFLTYFQNEAQLEKSRLLSDRFSAERPKGSFSTLEIQRTEQGDSAMYLCASSLMANSGNTIYFGEGSWLTVV.

J is TRBJ2-2 and V is TRBV29-1; D remains ambiguous. Trimming shortened V by 7 bases and J by 4 bases, and 10 bases separated the two germline ends. From germline, CDR1 is SQVTM and CDR2 ANQGSEA. This CDR3 region has 12 residues. CDR3 sequence reads: CSAPGGTGELFF. The CDR3 nucleotides are TGCAGCGCCCCGGGCGGCACCGGGGAGCTGTTTTTT.

There are many counts of this clonotype. The chain links TRBV7-2 to TRBJ2-4, with a weak D call TRBD2 (5 bases). The CDR3 totals 13 residues. Germline CDR1 reads SGHTA; CDR2 reads FQGNSA. Trimming removed 5 bases at V and 6 bases at J, with 11 bases between. This CDR3 reads CASSPEDGNIQYF. CDR3 in DNA: TGTGCCAGCAGCCCGGAGGACGGAAACATTCAGTACTTC.

This clonotype has at least ten counts. CDR3 region: CASSPDLGGQFF. The CDR3 coding sequence is TGTGCCAGCAGCCCGGACTTGGGCGGGCAGTTCTTC. The rearrangement uses TRBV7-9 and TRBJ2-1; possible D gene TRBD2, 5 bases. Between the trimmed V and J ends, which lost 5 bases and 12 bases, there was a span of 14 bases. The CDR3 spans 12 residues. CDR1 SEHNR and CDR2 FQNEAQ come from the germline V gene (reference sequence).